The clone carrying this T cell receptor beta chain was recorded only once. The sample comes from a study of control samples from healthy donors and cancer patients. Only in-frame clones appear in the TCRdb table, and some are missing; sequencing was by immunoSEQ multiplex PCR. This table holds about 140,000 clones, approximately 86% found once. The CDR3 sequence is 15 residues long. Per germline, CDR1 MRHNA and CDR2 SNTAGT. V trimming: 2 bases; J trimming: 5 bases; junction bases outside the gene matches: 4. The sample taken for sequencing was blood. The sequence was obtained from a woman aged 25 to 45 in good health. The genes are TRBV6-4 and TRBJ2-1; 9 nucleotides match TRBD2. The CDR3: CASSDGGGGHNEQFF. The CDR3 DNA reads TGTGCCAGCAGTGACGGCGGGGGGGGACACAATGAGCAGTTCTTC.